This T cell receptor beta chain was identified during a study of early T cells in non-severe SARS-CoV-2 infection (dated by TCRdb to the early 2020s). Concerning the study at large: Bulk RNA from unsorted whole blood was used for TCR sequencing, so alpha and beta chains could not be paired. General study outcomes and caveats: VDJdb matching was skewed toward anti-spike CD8 responses and likely underestimated virus-specific expansions, missing private and CD4 specificities.

A case-control design nested within a healthcare worker cohort in London, UK, was used, with weekly nasopharyngeal swab PCR tests and blood sampling performed. Healthcare workers were recruited during the week of the UK lockdown, between 23 and 31 March 2020, and followed weekly for up to about 15 weeks. Notes on this clonotype: There is no known antigen for this receptor. Within one base of it there is no much larger clone, and no base qualities were kept.

Library construction relied on 5' RACE. TCRdb names NextSeq 500 as the instrument used. In the TCR library protocol, unique molecular identifiers were attached to individual cDNA molecules to correct for PCR bias and sequencing error. Both TCR alpha and beta chains were sequenced, and tight co-correlation was observed between alpha and beta sequence abundances in each sample. In the source study's methods: Decombinator V4 was used to annotate the V gene, J gene and CDR3 of the TCR sequences. Expanded TCRs were defined as changing significantly between any two time points under a Poisson model with p below 0.0001. Abundances of TCRs were expressed as counts per million after normalisation to the total number of TCRs sequenced in each sample. VDJdb, accessed on 1 November 2021, was searched for TCRs annotated for CMV, EBV and SARS-CoV-2, and TCRs annotated for more than one antigen were excluded. Using fastp at Q25 and MiXCR, TCRdb reprocessed the public reads and kept productive beta chains. Each CDR3 protein appears once, grouped with its most common genes and DNA. The V and J calls and clone size are TCRdb's, not the authors'. This sample holds approximately 66,000 distinct CDR3 sequences; approximately 13% were observed only once. Under 4.5% of the sample comes from the top ten.

The receptor's source is an adult who was a healthcare worker with PCR-confirmed SARS-CoV-2 infection or an uninfected control (not recorded which). Specimen: whole blood.

In nucleotide form, the sequence is TGTGCCAGCAGTTTGATCGGACAGGGGGCGGGAAATGAGCAGTTCTTC. Its coded protein is CASSLIGQGAGNEQFF. The V and J genes are TRBV27 and TRBJ2-1, and 11 junctional nucleotides match TRBD1. The CDR3 runs 16 amino acids, cysteine and phenylalanine included. Only CDR3 DNA is held: 48 bases, read in frame from base 1. CDR1 and CDR2, per the germline V gene (reference sequence), are MNHEY and SMNVEV. V lost 3 bases and J lost 7 bases, and the count of bases not matched to a germline gene is 8.